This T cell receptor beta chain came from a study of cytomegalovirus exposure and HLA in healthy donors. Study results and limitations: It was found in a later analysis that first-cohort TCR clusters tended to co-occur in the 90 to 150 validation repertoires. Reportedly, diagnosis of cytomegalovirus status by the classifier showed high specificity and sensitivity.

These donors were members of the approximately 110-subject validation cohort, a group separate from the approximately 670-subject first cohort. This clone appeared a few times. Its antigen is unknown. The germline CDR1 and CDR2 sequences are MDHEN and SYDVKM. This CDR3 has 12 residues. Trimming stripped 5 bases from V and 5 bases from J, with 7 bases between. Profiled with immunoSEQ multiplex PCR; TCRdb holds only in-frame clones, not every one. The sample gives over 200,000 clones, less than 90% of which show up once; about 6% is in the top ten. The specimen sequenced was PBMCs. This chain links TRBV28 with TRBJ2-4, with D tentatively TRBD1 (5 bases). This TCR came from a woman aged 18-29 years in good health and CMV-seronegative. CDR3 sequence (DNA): TGTGCCAGCAGTCGCAGGGAAAACATTCAGTACTTC. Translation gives CASSRRENIQYF.